The next 29 T cell receptor beta chains were all read from a single sample in a study of identical twins. TCRdb analysed the 5' RACE reads with MiXCR anew, one entry per CDR3 protein. The sample lists about 530,000 distinct CDR3 sequences, under 25% occurring once. These data also formed part of another study, on yellow fever vaccine responses in identical twins.

The source material was CD4+ T cells sorted from blood. These receptor sequences come from a woman aged 18-29 years in good health.

CDR3: CATSRGGGPPQWGFF. The CDR3 region has the DNA TGTGCCACCAGCAGAGGCGGGGGGCCCCCTCAATGGGGTTTCTTC. The gene calls are TRBV15 and TRBJ2-1, with 8 bases fitting TRBD2. The V gene end was trimmed by 1 base and the J gene end by 16 bases; junction bases not matched to a gene: 15. The CDR3 extends over 15 amino acids. In germline, CDR1 is LNHNV, CDR2 YYDKDF (reference sequence).

V usage is TRBV7-2 and J usage is TRBJ2-1, with 7 bases that match TRBD2. V lost 0 bases and J lost 1; bases outside the gene matches: 3. From germline, CDR1 is SGHTA and CDR2 FQGNSA. The CDR3 totals 16 residues. As DNA, the CDR3 is TGTGCCAGCAGCTTAGCGTGGGGGGGGTCCTACAATGAGCAGTTCTTC. As protein: CASSLAWGGSYNEQFF.

The J gene is TRBJ2-7, the V gene TRBV6-1, with 13 bases that match TRBD2. V was clipped by 6 bases and J by 2 bases; unmatched bases: 7. The V gene's germline CDR1 is MNHNS and CDR2 SASEGT. The CDR3 totals 16 residues. CDR3: CASRKTSGGPAYEQYV. CDR3 in DNA: TGTGCCAGCAGGAAGACTAGCGGGGGGCCCGCCTACGAGCAGTACGTC.

The chain is built from TRBV6-1 and TRBJ2-7; D might be TRBD2 (6 bases). The CDR3 extends over 14 amino acids. Trimming removed 2 bases from V and 4 bases from J, with 12 bases in between. CDR1 and CDR2 from the germline V gene are MNHNS and SASEGT. CDR3 region: CASSERQGGYEQYF. DNA for the CDR3: TGTGCCAGCAGTGAAAGGCAGGGAGGATACGAGCAGTACTTC.

This clonotype was counted only a few times. The chain couples TRBV6-1 to TRBJ2-7; 7 bases are shared with TRBD2. The J segment lost 5 bases and the V segment lost 5 bases, leaving 6 bases of the junction unmatched. The CDR3 spans 13 residues. The germline V gene encodes CDR1 MNHNS and CDR2 SASEGT. The DNA for the CDR3 is TGTGCCAGCAGTCAGGGAGGGATCCACGAGCAGTACTTC. Protein sequence: CASSQGGIHEQYF.

J is TRBJ2-7 and V is TRBV20-1; D might be TRBD2 (6 bases). V was pared by 0 bases and J by 2 bases, with 11 bases between. Germline loops: CDR1 DFQATT, CDR2 SNEGSKA (reference sequence). There are 14 residues in the CDR3. The CDR3 bases are TGCAGTGCTAGAGAGCGGGGTGGAACCTACGAGCAGTACGTC. This sequence encodes CSARERGGTYEQYV.

This rearrangement joins TRBV7-2 to TRBJ2-3; the D is unclear. Germline V gives CDR1 SGHTA, CDR2 FQGNSA. Trimming removed 4 bases at V and 0 bases at J, with 11 bases between. The length of the CDR3 is 15 residues. As DNA, the CDR3 is TGTGCCAGCAGCTCCCGTTCGGACAGCACAGATACGCAGTATTTT. This codes for CASSSRSDSTDTQYF.

The gene calls are TRBV5-5 and TRBJ2-3; 12 bases are a match to TRBD1. The ends lost 2 bases at V and 9 bases at J; junction bases unmatched: 10. Per germline, CDR1 SGHKS and CDR2 YYEKEE (reference sequence). This CDR3 has 16 residues. CDR3 protein: CASSLLPGQGAGTQYF. For the CDR3, the DNA is TGTGCCAGCAGCTTACTACCGGGACAGGGGGCCGGGACGCAGTATTTT.

Only a few counts were recorded for this clonotype. J is TRBJ2-7 and V is TRBV29-1; tentative D call: TRBD2 (5 bases). The CDR3 covers 10 residues. Germline lookup yields CDR1 SQVTM and CDR2 ANQGSEA. The V end lost 4 bases, the J end lost 7 bases, and 8 bases lay between the germline ends. The chain's CDR3 is CSVVSGEQYF. The CDR3 DNA sequence: TGCAGCGTTGTTTCGGGAGAGCAGTACTTC.

This rearrangement joins TRBV2 to TRBJ2-5, with D tentatively TRBD1 (7 bases). Germline CDR1 reads SNHLY; CDR2 reads FYNNEI. Trimming took 0 bases from V and 5 from J, leaving 10 bases between them. There are 14 residues in the CDR3. CDR3 sequence (DNA): TGTGCCAGCAGTGAAGCGGCAGGGGGGGAGACCCAGTACTTC. Translating it yields CASSEAAGGETQYF. Using reference TRBV2 and TRBJ2-5 for the parts outside the CDR3, the full variable domain is EPEVTQTPSHQVTQMGQEVILRCVPISNHLYFYWYRQILGQKVEFLVSFYNNEISEKSEIFDDQFSVERPDGSNFTLKIRSTKLEDSAMYFCASSEAAGGETQYFGPGTRLLVL.

The chain uses TRBV10-3 and TRBJ2-3, with TRBD1 matching over 7 bases. CDR1 and CDR2 from the germline V gene are ENHRY and SYGVKD. Trimming removed 3 bases from V and 2 bases from J; junction bases left unmatched: 5. The length of the CDR3 is 15 residues. CDR3 in DNA: TGTGCCATCAGTGACCCCCAGGGGGTCACAGATACGCAGTATTTT. Translating it yields CAISDPQGVTDTQYF.

V usage is TRBV7-8 and J usage is TRBJ2-1, with D perhaps matching TRBD1 (7 bases). The germline V and J ends were trimmed by 5 bases and 9 bases, with 20 bases remaining between them. This CDR3 spans 15 amino acids. CDR1 and CDR2 from the germline V gene are SGHVS and FQNEAQ. CDR3 in DNA: TGTGCCAGCAGCCCCCAGGGGGGAGGTAAAAGTGAGCAGTTCTTC. Amino acid sequence: CASSPQGGGKSEQFF. The whole variable domain, filled in from reference TRBV7-8 and TRBJ2-1, reads GAGVSQSPRYKVAKRGQDVALRCDPISGHVSLFWYQQALGQGPEFLTYFQNEAQLDKSGLPSDRFFAERPEGSVSTLKIQRTQQEDSAVYLCASSPQGGGKSEQFFGPGTRLTVL.

The gene calls are TRBV10-3 and TRBJ1-4; TRBD1 is a possible D gene (5 bases). V lost 2 bases and J lost 1, with 11 bases in between. The CDR3 runs 16 residues. Germline V CDR1 and CDR2: ENHRY, SYGVKD. The CDR3 coding sequence is TGTGCCATCAGTGAGCGCGGGGGAGGAACTAATGAAAAACTGTTTTTT. Translation gives CAISERGGGTNEKLFF.

In DNA, the CDR3 is TGTGCCAGCAGCCAAAAGGGGCAAGGGGGGACTGAAGCTTTCTTT. Protein: CASSQKGQGGTEAFF. J is TRBJ1-1 and V is TRBV3-1; D is perhaps TRBD1 (6 bases). This CDR3 spans 15 amino acids. CDR1 and CDR2 (germline): LGHDT, YNNKEL (reference sequence). V lost 2 bases and J lost 5, with 15 bases in between. Full variable domain (rest looked up from reference TRBV3-1 and TRBJ1-1): DTAVSQTPKYLVTQMGNDKSIKCEQNLGHDTMYWYKQDSKKFLKIMFSYNNKELIINETVPNRFSPKSPDKAHLNLHINSLELGDSAVYFCASSQKGQGGTEAFFGQGTRLTVV.

The chain employs TRBV20-1 and TRBJ2-2, with D maybe TRBD1 (5 bases). V lost 1 base and J lost 4, with 13 bases in between. CDR3 length: 15 residues. Per germline, CDR1 DFQATT and CDR2 SNEGSKA (reference sequence). CDR3 in DNA: TGCAGTGCTAGAGCGGCAGGGCAGACCACCGGGGAGCTGTTTTTT. It codes for CSARAAGQTTGELFF.

This clonotype was seen a handful of times. The chain uses TRBV11-3 and TRBJ2-1; D unclear. V lost 2 bases to trimming and J lost 9 bases, with 11 bases between them. The CDR3 spans 13 residues. Germline loops: CDR1 SGHNT, CDR2 YENEEA. CDR3 sequence: CASSLPPLGEQFF. CDR3 nucleotides: TGTGCCAGCAGCTTACCCCCTCTCGGTGAGCAGTTCTTC.

The rearrangement uses TRBV5-1 and TRBJ2-3; D remains unclear. The CDR3 sequence is 14 residues long. CDR1 and CDR2 (germline): SGHRS, YFSETQ. V was trimmed by 1 base and J by 0 bases, leaving 6 bases between them. CDR3 DNA sequence: TGCGCCAGCAGCTTGATGGACAGCACAGATACGCAGTATTTT. Amino acid sequence: CASSLMDSTDTQYF.

This chain connects TRBV6-1 to TRBJ2-2, with D possibly being TRBD2 (6 bases). Looked up from germline, CDR1 is MNHNS and CDR2 is SASEGT. The germline V and J ends were trimmed by 5 bases and 4 bases, with 11 bases remaining between them. CDR3 size: 14 residues. In DNA, the CDR3 is TGTGCCAGCAGTACGGGACTTACCACCGGGGAGCTGTTTTTT. Encoded protein: CASSTGLTTGELFF.

This clonotype was observed a few times. J is TRBJ2-4 and V is TRBV6-1; 7 bases are shared with TRBD1. Germline V gene data show CDR1 as MNHNS and CDR2 as SASEGT. The junction had 9 bases not matched to a gene; V was cut back by 4 bases and J by 9 bases. CDR3 length equals 14 residues. DNA of the CDR3: TGTGCCAGCAGTGGCAGGACAGGCATGGGCATTCAGTACTTC. Protein product: CASSGRTGMGIQYF.

This clonotype was observed a few times. This chain joins TRBV29-1 and TRBJ2-1, with TRBD2 matching over 10 bases. Trimming at V came to 4 bases and at J to 8 bases, leaving 5 bases not matched to a gene. This CDR3 contains 13 residues. Looked up from germline, CDR1 is SQVTM and CDR2 is ANQGSEA. This CDR3 reads CSVVTLAGDEQFF. The CDR3 DNA sequence: TGCAGCGTTGTTACGCTAGCGGGAGATGAGCAGTTCTTC.

This clonotype was seen more than once but under ten times. This chain links TRBV5-1 with TRBJ2-5; D call uncertain. CDR3 length: 13 amino acids. Trimming left V 4 bases short and J 6 bases short, with 13 bases between. Germline-derived CDR1 and CDR2 are SGHRS and YFSETQ. CDR3 amino acids: CASSTPESQTQYF. CDR3 DNA sequence: TGCGCCAGCAGCACCCCAGAGAGTCAGACCCAGTACTTC.

A few counts support this clonotype. This chain links TRBV11-1 with TRBJ2-7, with TRBD1 matching over 9 bases. This CDR3 comprises 15 residues. Germline trimming cut 6 bases from V and 2 bases from J; bases unmatched to any gene: 8. CDR1 SGHAT and CDR2 FQDESV come from the germline V gene (reference sequence). The CDR3 sequence: CASSIMGQGPYEQYV. The CDR3 DNA follows: TGTGCCAGCAGTATAATGGGACAGGGTCCCTACGAGCAGTACGTC.

This CDR3 reads CSARVTSTDTQYF. The CDR3 DNA reads TGCAGTGCTAGAGTAACCAGCACAGATACGCAGTATTTT. The gene calls are TRBV20-1 and TRBJ2-3; D unresolved. Trimming took 1 base from V and 0 from J, leaving 5 bases between them. This CDR3 has 13 amino acids. Germline CDR1 is DFQATT and CDR2 is SNEGSKA (reference sequence).

This clonotype was recorded a few times. For the CDR3, the DNA is TGCGCCAGCAGCGCTGGACAGTACACGAACACCGGGGAGCTGTTTTTT. Translated, it gives CASSAGQYTNTGELFF. The rearrangement links TRBV5-1 to TRBJ2-2; tentatively, D is TRBD1 (6 bases). V shed 4 bases and J shed 0 bases, with 13 bases lying between them. Germline CDR1 reads SGHRS; CDR2 reads YFSETQ. This CDR3 has 16 residues.

The genes are TRBV20-1 and TRBJ2-2, with D unclear. This CDR3 region has 14 residues. The germline V and J ends were trimmed by 0 bases and 7 bases, with 12 bases remaining between them. Germline V gives CDR1 DFQATT, CDR2 SNEGSKA (reference sequence). The CDR3 bases are TGCAGTGCTAGAGATGGTTATCGAGTCGGGGAGCTGTTTTTT. This codes for CSARDGYRVGELFF.

The chain carries TRBV20-1 and TRBJ1-2; 9 bases fit TRBD1. Germline assignment: CDR1 DFQATT and CDR2 SNEGSKA (reference sequence). Trimming cost V 0 bases and J 8 bases; bases outside gene matches: 10. The CDR3 contains 15 residues. In DNA form, the CDR3 reads TGCAGTGCTAGAGAGCCGGGACAGGGACATGGGGGCTACACCTTC. It yields the protein CSAREPGQGHGGYTF.

The chain joins TRBV3-1 to TRBJ2-3, with 9 bases lining up with TRBD2. Germline V CDR1 and CDR2: LGHDT, YNNKEL (reference sequence). The CDR3 has 15 residues. Germline trimming cut 6 bases from V and 4 bases from J; bases unmatched to any gene: 8. Here the CDR3 reads CASRYSGRNSDTQYF. In DNA form, the CDR3 reads TGTGCCAGCAGGTATAGCGGGAGAAATTCAGATACGCAGTATTTT.

The rearrangement links TRBV5-1 to TRBJ2-5; D unresolved. The length of the CDR3 is 14 residues. V was shortened by 5 bases and J by 3 bases, with 14 bases between the two germline ends. Per germline, CDR1 SGHRS and CDR2 YFSETQ. CDR3 protein: CASRITTSEETQYF. The CDR3 nucleotides read TGCGCCAGCAGAATAACGACCAGTGAAGAGACCCAGTACTTC.

J is TRBJ2-2 and V is TRBV2, with 9 bases fitting TRBD1. Germline trimming cut 2 bases from V and 1 base from J; bases unmatched to any gene: 2. The CDR3 covers 16 residues. The germline gives CDR1 SNHLY, CDR2 FYNNEI. CDR3 coding DNA: TGTGCCAGCAGTGAAAGGGGACAGGGGAACACCGGGGAGCTGTTTTTT. It is translated as CASSERGQGNTGELFF.